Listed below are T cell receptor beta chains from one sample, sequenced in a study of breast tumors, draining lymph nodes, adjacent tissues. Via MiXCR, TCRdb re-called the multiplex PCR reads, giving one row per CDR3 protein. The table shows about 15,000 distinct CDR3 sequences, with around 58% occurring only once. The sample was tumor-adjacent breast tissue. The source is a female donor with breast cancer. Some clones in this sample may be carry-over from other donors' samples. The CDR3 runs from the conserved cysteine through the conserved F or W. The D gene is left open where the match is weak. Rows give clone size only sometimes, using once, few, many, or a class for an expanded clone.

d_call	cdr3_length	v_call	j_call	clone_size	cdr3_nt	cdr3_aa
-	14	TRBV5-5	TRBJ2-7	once	TGTGCCAGCTCCTACCCGGGACACGGCTACGAGCAGTACTTC	CASSYPGHGYEQYF
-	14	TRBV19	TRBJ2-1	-	TGTGCCAGTAGTATATCTTCGGGGACGGATGAGCAGTTCTTC	CASSISSGTDEQFF
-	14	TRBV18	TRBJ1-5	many	TGTGCCAGCTCACGGTCGGGACAAGGTCAGCCCCAGCATTTT	CASSRSGQGQPQHF
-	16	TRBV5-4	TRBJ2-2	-	TGTGCCAGCAGCCCGGCGGGGACTTTGAACACTGGGGAGCTGCTTTTT	CASSPAGTLNTGELLF
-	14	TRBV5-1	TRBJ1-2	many	TGCGCCGGCAGCTTGGCCCGCGGAAACTATGGCTACACCTTC	CAGSLARGNYGYTF
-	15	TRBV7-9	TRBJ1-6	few	TGTGCCAGCAGCTTAGATGGGGGGAGTGGTTCTCCCCTCCACTTT	CASSLDGGSGSPLHF
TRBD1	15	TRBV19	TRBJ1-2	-	TGTGCCAGTAGTAGGACACAGGGGGCTGGCTATGGCTACACCTTC	CASSRTQGAGYGYTF
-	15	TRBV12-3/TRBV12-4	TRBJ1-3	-	TGTGCCAGCAGTTTAGCAGGTGGTGCTGGAAACACCATATATTTT	CASSLAGGAGNTIYF
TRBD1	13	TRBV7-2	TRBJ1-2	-	TGTGCCAGCAGCCAGGACAGGGATAAGGGCTACACCTTC	CASSQDRDKGYTF
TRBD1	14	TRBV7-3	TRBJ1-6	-	TGTGCCAGCAGCCGGGACAGGGTTTTGTCACCCCTCCACTTT	CASSRDRVLSPLHF
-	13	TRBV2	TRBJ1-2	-	TGTGCCAGCAGTGAGACAGCTAACTATGGCTACACCTTC	CASSETANYGYTF
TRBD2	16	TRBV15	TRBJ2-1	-	TGTGCCACCAGCAGGGATACTAGCGGGAGGGACAATGAGCAGTTCTTC	CATSRDTSGRDNEQFF
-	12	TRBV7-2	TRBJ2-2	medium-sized	TGTGCCAGCAGCTGGAACACCGGGGAGCTGTTTTTT	CASSWNTGELFF
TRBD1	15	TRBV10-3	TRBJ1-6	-	TGTGCCATCAGTGGGGAATCAGGGGGAGTTTCACCCCTCCACTTT	CAISGESGGVSPLHF
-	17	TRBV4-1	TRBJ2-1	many	TGCGCCAGCAGTCCAGGGGTACACAGCTCCTCCTACAATGAGCAGTTCTTC	CASSPGVHSSSYNEQFF
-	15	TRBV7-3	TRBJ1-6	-	TGTGCCAGCAGCTTAGAAAGACTGGGCAATTCACCCCTCCACTTT	CASSLERLGNSPLHF
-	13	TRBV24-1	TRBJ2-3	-	TGTGCCACCAGTGATCCCGCCCGGGATACGCAGTATTTT	CATSDPARDTQYF
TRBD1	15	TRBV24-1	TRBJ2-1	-	TGTGCCACCAGTGATGACAGGGTCTTATACAATGAGCAGTTCTTC	CATSDDRVLYNEQFF
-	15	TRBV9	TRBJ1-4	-	TGTGCCAGCAGCGTAGGGGTAAGGGACAACAACCGACTGTTTTTT	CASSVGVRDNNRLFF
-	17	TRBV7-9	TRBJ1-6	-	TGTGCCAGCAGCAACCTCCATGAGGGGGTTGATAATTCACCCCTCCACTTT	CASSNLHEGVDNSPLHF
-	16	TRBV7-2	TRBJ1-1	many	TGTGCCAGCAGCTCTAGGGTCGGGGGCGTAAACACTGAAGCTTTCTTT	CASSSRVGGVNTEAFF
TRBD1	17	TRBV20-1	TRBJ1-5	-	TGCAGTGCTAGAGAGGGACAGGGGGCGCGCAGCAATCAGCCCCAGCATTTT	CSAREGQGARSNQPQHF
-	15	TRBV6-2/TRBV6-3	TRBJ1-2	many	TGTGCCAGCAGTTACTCGCACGGACCCCTCTATGGCTACACCTTC	CASSYSHGPLYGYTF
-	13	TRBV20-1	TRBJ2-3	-	TGCAGTGCTAGTAGGGTTTTGGTGGATACGCAGTATTTT	CSASRVLVDTQYF
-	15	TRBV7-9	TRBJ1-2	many	TGTGCCAGCAGCTTAGGGGGGGGCCACGCCGTTGGCTACCCCTTC	CASSLGGGHAVGYPF
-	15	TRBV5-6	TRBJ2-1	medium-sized	TGTGCCAGCAGCTTAATTGACAGCCGATGGAATGAGCAGTTCTTC	CASSLIDSRWNEQFF
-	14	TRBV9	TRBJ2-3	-	TGTGCCAGCAGCGTACTAACAGGGAAGGATACGCAGTATTTT	CASSVLTGKDTQYF
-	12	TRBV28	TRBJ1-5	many	TGTGCCAGCAGACAGAGCAATCAGCCCCAGCATTTT	CASRQSNQPQHF
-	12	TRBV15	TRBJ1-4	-	TGTGCCACCAGCGGACCTAATGAAAAACTGTTTTTT	CATSGPNEKLFF
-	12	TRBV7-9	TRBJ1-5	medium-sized	TGTGCCAGCAGCTTAGGGGTTCAGCCCCAGCATTTT	CASSLGVQPQHF
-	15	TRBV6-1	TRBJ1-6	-	TGTGCCAGCACCCGGACCGCGATTGATAATTCACCCCTCCACTTT	CASTRTAIDNSPLHF
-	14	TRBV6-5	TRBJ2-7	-	TGTGCCAGCAGTTATCGAGGGGCCCCCTACGAGCAGTACTTC	CASSYRGAPYEQYF
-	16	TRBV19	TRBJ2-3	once	TGTGCCAGTAGTATTGGCGTCAGGCCTCCCACAGATACGCAGTATTTT	CASSIGVRPPTDTQYF
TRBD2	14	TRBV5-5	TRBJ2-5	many	TGTGCCAGCCGGGTCGGGGGGGGCCAAGAGACCCAGTACTTC	CASRVGGGQETQYF
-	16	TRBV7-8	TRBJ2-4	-	TGTGCCAGCAGCCGGGGTTTGTCCCTGGCCAAAAACATTCAGTACTTC	CASSRGLSLAKNIQYF
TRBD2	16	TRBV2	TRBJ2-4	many	TGTGCCAGCAGTGAATGGGATAGCGGGACGTTAAACATTCAGTACTTC	CASSEWDSGTLNIQYF
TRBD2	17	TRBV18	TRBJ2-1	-	TGTGCCAGCTCAACTTCTAGTGGACTAGCGGTATACAATGAGCAGTTCTTC	CASSTSSGLAVYNEQFF
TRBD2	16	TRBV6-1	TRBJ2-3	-	TGTGCCAGCAGCCCGACTAGCGGGGCTTCCACAGATACGCAGTATTTT	CASSPTSGASTDTQYF
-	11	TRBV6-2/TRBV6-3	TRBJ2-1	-	TGTGCCAGCAGTTACGAAGGCGAGCAGTTCTTC	CASSYEGEQFF
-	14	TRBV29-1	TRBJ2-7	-	TGCAGCGTTGGGTGGACCAGCGCCGTCTACGAGCAGTACTTC	CSVGWTSAVYEQYF
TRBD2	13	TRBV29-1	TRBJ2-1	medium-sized	TGCAGCGTCGTTATCTTAGCGGGGAATGAGCAGTTCTTC	CSVVILAGNEQFF
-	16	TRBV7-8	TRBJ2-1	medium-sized	TGTGCCAGCAGCGCGTCTTGGGTGCCGGGCGACAATGAGCAGTTCTTC	CASSASWVPGDNEQFF
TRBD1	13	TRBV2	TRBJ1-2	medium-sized	TGTGCCAGCAGTGCGACAGGGTGGAGGGGCTACACCTTC	CASSATGWRGYTF
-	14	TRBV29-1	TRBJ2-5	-	TGCAGCGTTGGTAGGGAATGGGACCCGGAGACCCAGTACTTC	CSVGREWDPETQYF
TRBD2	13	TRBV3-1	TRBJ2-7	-	TGTGCCAGCAGCGCTCTAGCGGGAGCCGAGCAGTACTTC	CASSALAGAEQYF
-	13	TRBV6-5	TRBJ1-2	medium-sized	TGTGCCAGCAGTAAACGACAGGCCTCGGGCTACACCTTC	CASSKRQASGYTF
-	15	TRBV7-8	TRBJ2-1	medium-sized	TGTGCCAGCAGCTTTGCAGATAGCTCCTACAATGAGCAGTTCTTC	CASSFADSSYNEQFF
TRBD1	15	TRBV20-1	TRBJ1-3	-	TGCAGTGCTTCCCCAGGGGGGGCCAGGGGAAACACCATATATTTT	CSASPGGARGNTIYF
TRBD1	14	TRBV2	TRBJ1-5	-	TGTGCCAGCAGTGTGACAGGGAGACATCAGCCCCAGCATTTT	CASSVTGRHQPQHF
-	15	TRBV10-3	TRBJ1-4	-	TGTGCCATCAGTGAGTCGGGGGCCGGACAGGAAAAACTGTTTTTT	CAISESGAGQEKLFF
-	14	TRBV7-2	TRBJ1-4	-	TGTGCCAGCAGCCGTACAGGGTTAGGGGAAAAACTGTTTTTT	CASSRTGLGEKLFF
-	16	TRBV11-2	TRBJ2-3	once	TGTGCCAGCAGCGCGAGACAGGATCGGGGGACAGATACGCAGTATTTT	CASSARQDRGTDTQYF
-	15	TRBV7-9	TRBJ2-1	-	TGTGCCAGCAGCTTCGTGCGCGGAGCCTACAATGAGCAGTTCTTC	CASSFVRGAYNEQFF
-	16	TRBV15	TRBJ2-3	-	TGTGCCACCAGCAGGGTCACTATGGCAGATCTAGGTACGCAGTATTTT	CATSRVTMADLGTQYF
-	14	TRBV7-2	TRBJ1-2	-	TGTGCCAGCAGCTTAGTCGGGCAGATCTATGGCTACACCTTC	CASSLVGQIYGYTF
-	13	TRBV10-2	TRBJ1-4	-	TGCGCCAGCAGTGATTCAGGGGATGAAAAACTGTTTTTT	CASSDSGDEKLFF